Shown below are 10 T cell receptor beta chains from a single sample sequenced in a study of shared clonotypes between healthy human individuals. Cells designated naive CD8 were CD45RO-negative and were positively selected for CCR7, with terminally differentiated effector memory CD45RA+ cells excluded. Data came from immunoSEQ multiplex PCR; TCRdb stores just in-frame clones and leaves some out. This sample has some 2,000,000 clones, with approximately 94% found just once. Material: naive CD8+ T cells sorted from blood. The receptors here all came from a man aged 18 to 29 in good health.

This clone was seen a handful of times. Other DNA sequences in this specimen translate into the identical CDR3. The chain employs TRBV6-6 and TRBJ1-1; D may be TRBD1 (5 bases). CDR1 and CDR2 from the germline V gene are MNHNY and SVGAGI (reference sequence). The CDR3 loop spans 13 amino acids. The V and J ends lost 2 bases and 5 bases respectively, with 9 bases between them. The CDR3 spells CASSYGGGTEAFF. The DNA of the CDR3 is TGTGCCAGCAGTTACGGGGGAGGAACTGAAGCTTTCTTT.

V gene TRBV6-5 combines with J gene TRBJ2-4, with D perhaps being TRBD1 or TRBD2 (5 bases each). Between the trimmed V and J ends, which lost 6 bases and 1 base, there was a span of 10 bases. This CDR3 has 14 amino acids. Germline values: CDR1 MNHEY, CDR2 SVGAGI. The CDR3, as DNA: TGTGCCAGCAGCCCCCGGGACGCCAAAAACATTCAGTACTTC. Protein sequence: CASSPRDAKNIQYF.

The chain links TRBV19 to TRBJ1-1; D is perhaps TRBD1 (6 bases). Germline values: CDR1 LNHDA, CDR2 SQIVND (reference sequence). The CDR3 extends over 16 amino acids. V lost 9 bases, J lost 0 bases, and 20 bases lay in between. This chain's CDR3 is CASRPGATLMNTEAFF. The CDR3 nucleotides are TGTGCCAGCCGCCCAGGGGCTACGCTTATGAACACTGAAGCTTTCTTT.

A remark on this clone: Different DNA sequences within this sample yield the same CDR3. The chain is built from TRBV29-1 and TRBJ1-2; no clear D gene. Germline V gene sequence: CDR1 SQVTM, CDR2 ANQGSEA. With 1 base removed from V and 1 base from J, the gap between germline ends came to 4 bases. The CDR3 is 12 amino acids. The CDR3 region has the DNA TGCAGCGTTGAAGGGCTTAACTATGGCTACACCTTC. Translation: CSVEGLNYGYTF.

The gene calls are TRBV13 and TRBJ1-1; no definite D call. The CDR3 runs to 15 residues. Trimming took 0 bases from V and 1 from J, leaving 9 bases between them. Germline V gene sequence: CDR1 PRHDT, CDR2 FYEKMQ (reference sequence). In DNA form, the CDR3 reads TGTGCCAGCAGCTTAGGACTCGGGGAGAACACTGAAGCTTTCTTT. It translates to CASSLGLGENTEAFF.

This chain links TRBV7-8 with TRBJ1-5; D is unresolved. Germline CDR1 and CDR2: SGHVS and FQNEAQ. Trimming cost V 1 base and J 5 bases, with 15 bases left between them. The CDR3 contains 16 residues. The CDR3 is CASSLDVTRWDQPQHF. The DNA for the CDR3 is TGTGCCAGCAGCTTAGATGTAACTAGATGGGATCAGCCCCAGCATTTT.

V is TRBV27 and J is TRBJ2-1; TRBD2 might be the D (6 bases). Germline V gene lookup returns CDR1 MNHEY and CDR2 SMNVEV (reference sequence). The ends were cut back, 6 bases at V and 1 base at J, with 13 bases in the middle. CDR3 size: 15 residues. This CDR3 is CASRSGTRSYNEQFF. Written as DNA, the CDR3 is TGTGCCAGCAGATCCGGGACTCGATCCTACAATGAGCAGTTCTTC.

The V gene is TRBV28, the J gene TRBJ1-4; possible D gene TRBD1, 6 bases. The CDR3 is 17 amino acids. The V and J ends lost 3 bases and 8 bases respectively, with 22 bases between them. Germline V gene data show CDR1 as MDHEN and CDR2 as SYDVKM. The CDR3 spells CASSFGQWRAGEEKLFF. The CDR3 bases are TGTGCCAGCAGTTTTGGCCAGTGGAGGGCAGGGGAGGAAAAACTGTTTTTT.

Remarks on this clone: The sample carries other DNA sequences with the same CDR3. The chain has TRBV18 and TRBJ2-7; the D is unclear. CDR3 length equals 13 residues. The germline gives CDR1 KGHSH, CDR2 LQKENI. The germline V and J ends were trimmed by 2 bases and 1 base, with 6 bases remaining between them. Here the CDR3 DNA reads TGTGCCAGCTCACCAACAGATTCCTACGAGCAGTACTTC. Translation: CASSPTDSYEQYF. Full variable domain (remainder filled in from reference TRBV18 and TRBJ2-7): NAGVMQNPRHLVRRRGQEARLRCSPMKGHSHVYWYRQLPEEGLKFMVYLQKENIIDESGMPKERFSAEFPKEGPSILRIQQVVRGDSAAYFCASSPTDSYEQYFGPGTRLTVT.

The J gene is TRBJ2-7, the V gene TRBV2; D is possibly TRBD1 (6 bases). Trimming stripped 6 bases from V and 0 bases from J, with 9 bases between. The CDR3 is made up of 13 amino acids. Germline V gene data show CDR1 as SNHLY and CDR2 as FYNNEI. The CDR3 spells CASRQGISYEQYF. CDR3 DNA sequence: TGTGCCAGCAGACAGGGAATCTCCTACGAGCAGTACTTC.